This entry features one TCR beta chain sequence. Other nucleotide sequences from this sample produce the same CDR3. Individuals aged 18 to 89 years were recruited from approximately 24 US areas. Participants reported their clinical history, and cohort assignment relied on those reports. These data come from a study of blood T cell repertoires in COVID-19. Libraries were prepared by immunoSEQ multiplex PCR; TCRdb keeps only in-frame clonotypes and omits some of them. The sample contains more than 200,000 clones, approximately 90% of which appear only once. Trimming removed 0 bases from V and 4 bases from J, with 12 bases in between. The CDR3 covers 14 residues. Germline lookup yields CDR1 GTSNPN and CDR2 SVGIG (reference sequence).

The chain recombines TRBV30 with TRBJ1-1, with a weak D call TRBD1 (6 bases). The sequence derives from a woman aged 25 to 45 who had recovered from COVID-19. Sequenced sample: PBMCs or T cells enriched from blood (not recorded which). CDR3 DNA sequence: TGTGCCTGGAGTGTGGGGCAGGGGAGCACTGAAGCTTTCTTT. Encoded protein: CAWSVGQGSTEAFF.